This entry features one T cell receptor beta chain sequence. Unique molecular identifiers were incorporated into the prepared TCRbeta library. TCRdb passed the PCR reads through MiXCR, listing each CDR3 protein once. The sample contains about 600,000 distinct CDR3 sequences, 8% to 11% of which appear only once. The CDR3 covers 17 residues. Germline-derived CDR1 and CDR2 are SGHKS and YYEKEE (reference sequence). V was pared by 1 base and J by 5 bases, with 18 bases between. This sample is part of a study of T-cell reconstitution after alpha-beta-depleted transplantation in children. The chain employs TRBV5-5 and TRBJ2-2; tentatively, D is TRBD2 (6 bases). This TCR was sampled from a human donor who donated a stem cell graft to a child with acute myeloid leukemia. Here the sequenced sample was PBMCs from the stem cell graft donor, taken from the stem cell graft. The CDR3 region is CASSLLGGTDYTGELFF. For the CDR3, the DNA is TGTGCCAGCAGCTTGCTTGGCGGGACGGACTATACCGGGGAGCTGTTTTTT.